This T cell receptor (beta chain) was observed in a study of cytomegalovirus exposure and HLA in healthy donors. Study-level points and caveats: TCR beta chains numbering roughly 150 were designated cytomegalovirus-associated. Follow-up analysis seemed to connect common viral pathogens with several of the most significant clusters identified.

Amplification used 60 Vbeta primers and 13 Jbeta primers. In the original workflow: Later, some 79 million unique TCR beta chains were counted in an analysis, and roughly 11 million of them were shared. Clones were sequenced by immunoSEQ multiplex PCR, and TCRdb holds only the in-frame ones, with some missing. The V and J calls and clone size come from that table; D and trimming were worked out from the DNA. The table shows about 140,000 clones, with about 80% occurring only once. The germline gives CDR1 GTSNPN, CDR2 SVGIG (reference sequence). Trimming took 4 bases from V and 4 from J, leaving 13 bases between them. The CDR3 consists of 13 residues. A word on this clone: Its antigen is as yet unknown.

This rearrangement joins TRBV30 to TRBJ1-1; tentatively, D is TRBD1 (6 bases). The sample was PBMCs. This clonotype was obtained from a male donor in good health and CMV-seronegative. The CDR3 nucleotides read TGTGCCTGGACCGGGCAGGGGACCACTGAAGCTTTCTTT. Encoded protein: CAWTGQGTTEAFF.